These 17 T cell receptor beta chains were sequenced from one sample in a study of Graves' ophthalmopathy and Graves' hyperthyroidism. RNA served as the template for amplifying TCR beta CDR3 regions. First-round RT-PCR used HTBI primers; second-round multiplex PCR followed. TCRdb ran MiXCR on the multiplex PCR reads and lists one entry per CDR3 protein. The sample shows about 1.2 million distinct CDR3 sequences, roughly 35% of them seen only once. Sequencing input: peripheral blood or thyroid tissue (not recorded which). These receptors all stem from an adult man with Graves' hyperthyroidism.

This clonotype was seen many times. This sequence joins TRBV5-1 and TRBJ1-4; 7 bases are a match to TRBD1. The trim removed 4 bases at V and 5 bases at J, leaving 8 bases unmatched. Germline-derived CDR1 and CDR2 are SGHRS and YFSETQ. The CDR3 has 15 amino acids. CDR3 residues: CASSHRDSKNEKLFF. Written as DNA, the CDR3 is TGCGCCAGCAGCCACCGGGACAGCAAAAATGAAAAACTGTTTTTT. Full variable domain (missing parts from reference TRBV5-1 and TRBJ1-4): KAGVTQTPRYLIKTRGQQVTLSCSPISGHRSVSWYQQTPGQGLQFLFEYFSETQRNKGNFPGRFSGRQFSNSRSEMNVSTLELGDSALYLCASSHRDSKNEKLFFGSGTQLSVL.

This clonotype occurred a few times. The chain carries TRBV2 and TRBJ2-7; weak D call: TRBD1 (5 bases). The germline V gene has CDR1 SNHLY and CDR2 FYNNEI. The CDR3 totals 15 residues. Trimming removed 6 bases from V and 3 bases from J, with 18 bases in between. Written as DNA, the CDR3 is TGTGCCAGCAGCCCCGCCGCGGCAGGGATCTACGAGCAGTACTTC. It is translated as CASSPAAAGIYEQYF.

Comment on this clonotype: This clone may be a read error of a much larger clone one base away. Since the CDR3 does not end with the conserved phenylalanine or tryptophan, this likely comes from a read error. The chain uses TRBV10-2 and TRBJ2-7, with 7 bases fitting TRBD1. V shed 6 bases and J 7 bases; nucleotides not matched to a gene: 6. The CDR3 has 12 residues. Germline CDR1 reads WSHSY; CDR2 reads SAAADI. CDR3 DNA sequence: TGCGCCAGCAGGGACAGGCCCCAAGAGCAGTACCTC. It yields the protein CASRDRPQEQYL.

CDR3 sequence: CASSQSRQTNTEAFF. The DNA of the CDR3 is TGTGCCAGCAGTCAGTCCCGACAGACGAACACTGAAGCTTTCTTT. The rearrangement uses TRBV12-3 or TRBV12-4 and TRBJ1-1, with TRBD1 as a possible D gene (5 bases). The CDR3 is 15 amino acids. V was pared by 5 bases and J by 1 base, with 14 bases between.

This clonotype has more than one count but fewer than ten. V is TRBV20-1 and J is TRBJ1-5; D is perhaps TRBD1 (5 bases). The CDR3 is 15 residues long. With 1 base removed from V and 4 bases from J, the gap between germline ends came to 14 bases. Germline V gives CDR1 DFQATT, CDR2 SNEGSKA (reference sequence). DNA for the CDR3: TGCAGTGCTAGAGGGATGGACACTTCGAATCAGCCCCAGCATTTT. It codes for CSARGMDTSNQPQHF.

As DNA, the CDR3 is TGTGCCATCAGTGGGCCCAATGCCCAAGAAGCAAGCTCCTACGAGCAGTACTTC. It yields the protein CAISGPNAQEASSYEQYF. The chain combines TRBV10-3 with TRBJ2-7; no definite D call. The CDR3 covers 18 residues. Germline assignment: CDR1 ENHRY and CDR2 SYGVKD. Between the trimmed V and J ends, which lost 4 bases and 0 bases, there was a span of 22 bases.

This clonotype was recorded at least ten times. The CDR3, as DNA: TGTGCCAGCAGCCATGGGCGCCTCTACGAGCAGTACTTC. Its translation is CASSHGRLYEQYF. V usage is TRBV4-2 and J usage is TRBJ2-7, with D unresolved. Trimming pared 3 bases from V and 3 bases from J, leaving 9 bases between. This CDR3 is 13 amino acids long. Germline values: CDR1 LGHNA, CDR2 YNFKEQ.

As concerns this clonotype: A much larger clonotype is one base distant, so this may be a read error. A read error is likely, as this CDR3 ends without the conserved phenylalanine or tryptophan. The rearrangement uses TRBV7-9 and TRBJ1-1; TRBD1 might be the D (6 bases). Germline V gene lookup returns CDR1 SEHNR and CDR2 FQNEAQ (reference sequence). The CDR3 has 12 amino acids. The V end lost 1 base, the J end lost 7 bases, and 7 bases lay between the germline ends. In DNA form, the CDR3 reads TGTGCCAGCAGCTTAGGGACAGTTGAAGCTTTCTTA. Encoded protein: CASSLGTVEAFL.

The chain joins TRBV14 to TRBJ1-2, with no clear D. The V gene's germline CDR1 is SGHDN and CDR2 FVKESK. The CDR3 extends over 13 amino acids. V was clipped by 4 bases and J by 4 bases, with 10 bases between them. CDR3: CASSRARVYGYTF. CDR3 nucleotide sequence: TGTGCCAGCAGCCGGGCGCGGGTCTATGGCTACACCTTC.

This clonotype has a handful of counts. The chain carries TRBV4-1 and TRBJ2-5; 7 bases align to TRBD2. The CDR3 runs to 15 residues. CDR1 MGHRA and CDR2 YSYEKL come from the germline V gene. V shed 3 bases and J 7 bases; nucleotides not matched to a gene: 11. The CDR3 nucleotides read TGCGCCAGCAGCCATGTCGGGGGGTTTCGCTCGACCCAGTACTTC. Translation: CASSHVGGFRSTQYF.

The rearrangement joins TRBV29-1 to TRBJ1-2; D is possibly TRBD1 (6 bases). The CDR3 loop spans 10 amino acids. V lost 6 bases, J lost 13 bases, and 15 bases lay in between. Germline CDR1 is SQVTM and CDR2 is ANQGSEA. The CDR3 here is CSVGTGLLTF. CDR3 nucleotides: TGCAGCGTGGGCACAGGGCTTCTCACCTTC.

In this sample, this clonotype turned up many times. V usage is TRBV20-1 and J usage is TRBJ2-7; D might be TRBD1 or TRBD2, each matching 5 bases. Germline CDR1 reads DFQATT; CDR2 reads SNEGSKA (reference sequence). This CDR3 has 13 amino acids. Trimming removed 6 bases from V and 0 bases from J, with 12 bases in between. The CDR3 reads CSALGPISYEQYF. The CDR3 DNA sequence: TGCAGTGCCCTGGGACCGATCTCCTACGAGCAGTACTTC.

The rearrangement joins TRBV11-2 to TRBJ2-7; 11 bases align to TRBD1. V lost 1 base and J lost 6; bases outside the gene matches: 5. Germline assignment: CDR1 SGHAT and CDR2 FQNNGV. The CDR3 is made up of 15 amino acids. In DNA form, the CDR3 reads TGTGCCAGCAGCTTAGCCGGGACAGGGGGAGGCGAGCAGTACTTC. Its protein product is CASSLAGTGGGEQYF.

This sequence joins TRBV12-5 and TRBJ2-2; D unclear. V was shortened by 6 bases and J by 5 bases, with 10 bases between the two germline ends. The CDR3 contains 13 residues. Germline values: CDR1 LGHNT, CDR2 FRNRAP. The CDR3 is CASGHRSTGELFF. For the CDR3, the DNA is TGTGCTAGTGGGCACCGTTCAACCGGGGAGCTGTTTTTT.

This clonotype came up many times. The gene calls are TRBV7-2 and TRBJ1-1, with no clear D. There are 14 residues in the CDR3. Germline V gene sequence: CDR1 SGHTA, CDR2 FQGNSA. V lost 4 bases, J lost 7 bases, and 16 bases lay in between. The CDR3 region is CASSSGRVSLEAFF. As DNA, the CDR3 is TGTGCCAGCAGCTCCGGCCGGGTATCCCTTGAAGCTTTCTTT.

The CDR3 region has the DNA TGTGCCATCAGTGAGGGGACAGGGCAGTTTCTCCACTTT. Amino acid sequence: CAISEGTGQFLHF. This chain uses TRBV10-3 with TRBJ1-6; 9 bases fit TRBD1. CDR1 is ENHRY, CDR2 SYGVKD, per germline. The CDR3 is 13 amino acids. Trimming cost V 2 bases and J 16 bases; bases outside gene matches: 6.

This chain joins TRBV7-9 and TRBJ2-5; D is unclear. V lost 4 bases, J lost 3 bases, and 6 bases lay in between. Germline assignment: CDR1 SEHNR and CDR2 FQNEAQ (reference sequence). The CDR3 is 12 amino acids. The DNA for the CDR3 is TGTGCCAGCAGCTCTGTTGAAGAGACCCAGTACTTC. This codes for CASSSVEETQYF.